This TCR beta chain originates from a study of radiotherapy plus CTLA-4 blockade in lung cancer. The protocol was immunoSEQ multiplex PCR, while the TCRdb copy is restricted to in-frame clones and leaves out a portion. Of more than 75,000 clones detected, around 83% appear once; the ten largest clones hold 20% to 30%. The length of the CDR3 is 19 residues. Losses at the gene ends were 1 base for V and 2 bases for J; bases not matched to a gene: 15. Germline CDR1 and CDR2: MDHEN and SYDVKM. This clonotype was sampled from a human donor with non-small cell lung cancer that progressed on radiotherapy plus ipilimumab. The specimen was peripheral blood, collected from a patient treated with radiotherapy plus ipilimumab. The chain joins TRBV28 to TRBJ2-7; 9 bases are shared with TRBD2. CDR3 amino acids: CASSLSRAGLAKNPYEQYF. The CDR3 DNA sequence: TGTGCCAGCAGTTTATCCAGGGCTGGACTAGCGAAGAACCCCTACGAGCAGTACTTC.